A selection of T cell receptor beta chains follows, all from one sample in a study of T cells after yellow fever vaccination. In TCRdb, the 5' RACE reads were re-called with MiXCR into one record per CDR3 protein. The sample holds 450,000 to 600,000 distinct CDR3 sequences, 17% seen once. The sequences come from PBMCs, collected 5 days after the first yellow fever vaccination. These receptors all stem from a man aged 18 to 30 who received the YFV17D yellow fever vaccine. Both conserved end residues are trimmed from each CDR3.

V gene	J gene	CDR3 protein
TRBV11-3	TRBJ2-2	ASSRSTGSGELF
TRBV9	TRBJ2-7	ASSPNRATYEQY
TRBV4-3	TRBJ1-2	ASSQASGGYGYT
TRBV5-6	TRBJ2-2	ASSQWDRHTGELF
TRBV10-3	TRBJ2-1	AISESKPGGEQF
TRBV7-3	TRBJ2-7	ASSPSGPLGEQY
TRBV10-2	TRBJ1-1	ASSGRGAWTEAF
TRBV20-1	TRBJ1-5	SAITEQGGQPQH
TRBV28	TRBJ1-2	ATPKDGYRGYT
TRBV20-1	TRBJ2-2	SARDTRVGAGELF
TRBV4-2	TRBJ1-5	ASSHSRAGRNQPQH
TRBV11-1	TRBJ2-7	SSGRDTSYEQY
TRBV3-1	TRBJ1-2	ASSQDRSQAGMRYGYT
TRBV11-1	TRBJ2-2	ASSLSSPGTGELF
TRBV7-9	TRBJ2-2	ASSLETGGTGELF
TRBV28	TRBJ1-5	ASSSGAGVVNQPQH
TRBV7-2	TRBJ2-7	ASSQSRVHTYEQY
TRBV6-1	TRBJ2-2	ASTPRGEIGELF
TRBV10-3	TRBJ2-2	AISERGSTGELF
TRBV6-2/TRBV6-3	TRBJ2-1	ASSYVGGHEQF
TRBV12-3/TRBV12-4	TRBJ1-3	ASSFYSFGNTIY
TRBV3-1	TRBJ2-3	ASSQQVQSLDTQY
TRBV7-9	TRBJ1-1	ASSPRGSEAF
TRBV12-3/TRBV12-4	TRBJ1-2	ASSVGLNYGYT
TRBV12-3/TRBV12-4	TRBJ1-4	ASSLGNEKLF
TRBV4-3	TRBJ2-5	ASSQETSGSLGETQY
TRBV12-3/TRBV12-4	TRBJ2-1	ASSNSWGGGTAAYNEQF
TRBV11-2	TRBJ1-6	ASGTGVASPLH
TRBV20-1	TRBJ1-2	SAGLNPFYGYT
TRBV5-1	TRBJ2-7	ASSPTTGNYEQY
TRBV29-1	TRBJ2-1	SVDFRVAHNEQF
TRBV5-1	TRBJ1-1	ASSFRRANTEAF